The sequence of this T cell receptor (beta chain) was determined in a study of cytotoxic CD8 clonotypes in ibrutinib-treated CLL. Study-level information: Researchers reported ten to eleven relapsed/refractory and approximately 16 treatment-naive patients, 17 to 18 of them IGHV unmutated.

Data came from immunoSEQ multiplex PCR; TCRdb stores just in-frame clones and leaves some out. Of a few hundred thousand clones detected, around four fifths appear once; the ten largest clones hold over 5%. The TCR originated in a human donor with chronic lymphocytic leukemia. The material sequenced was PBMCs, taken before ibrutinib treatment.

The CDR3 sequence is CASSQDNTQYF. In DNA form, the CDR3 reads TGCGCCAGCAGCCAAGACAATACGCAGTATTTT. The chain has TRBV4-3 and TRBJ2-3; D not resolved. With 0 bases removed from V and 7 bases from J, the gap between germline ends came to 2 bases. Germline V lookup: CDR1 LGHNA, CDR2 YSLEER. This CDR3 is built from 11 residues.